This T cell receptor beta chain derives from a study of T cell responses to AZD1222 COVID-19 vaccine. Notes on the study in general: The span of vaccine-associated CD4 TCRs extended across spike, with dominance at 160-218 and 743-854. Donors were chiefly white British, with a greater number of females, and clonal diversity was perhaps underestimated. Baseline serostatus was positive in only six AZD1222 recipients.

Germline V gene data show CDR1 as ENHRY and CDR2 as SYGVKD. This CDR3 contains 13 residues. The germline V and J ends were trimmed by 3 bases and 2 bases, with 7 bases remaining between them. Data came from immunoSEQ multiplex PCR; TCRdb stores just in-frame clones and leaves some out. The sample comprises around 85,000 clones, about 86% of which are singletons, and 6.3% rests with the top ten. A note on this clone: As yet, its antigen is unknown.

This chain joins TRBV10-3 and TRBJ1-1; D is unclear. The TCR was taken from an adult in good health. The sequencing here drew on peripheral blood, taken on day 0 of AZD1222 vaccination. CDR3 nucleotide sequence: TGTGCCATCAGTGATCCAAGAAACACTGAAGCTTTCTTT. Translating gives CAISDPRNTEAFF.